Shown below are 22 T cell receptor beta chains from a single sample sequenced in a study of blood T cell repertoires in COVID-19. The table came from immunoSEQ multiplex PCR; TCRdb's copy has only in-frame clones and leaves some out. The sample includes approximately 280,000 clones, roughly 90% of them seen just once. Sequencing used peripheral blood. These receptors were collected from a man in his forties or fifties with acute or convalescent COVID-19.

This chain connects TRBV6-1 to TRBJ2-7; TRBD2 agrees at 10 bases. CDR3 length: 16 residues. The germline V gene has CDR1 MNHNS and CDR2 SASEGT. The V gene end was trimmed by 0 bases and the J gene end by 7 bases; junction bases not matched to a gene: 9. CDR3 sequence reads: CASSEARAPGLAEQYF. CDR3 nucleotide sequence: TGTGCCAGCAGTGAAGCCAGAGCCCCGGGACTAGCGGAGCAGTACTTC.

This clone appeared once. This sequence joins TRBV27 and TRBJ1-1, with 7 bases fitting TRBD1. The CDR3 length is 13 residues. Germline lookup yields CDR1 MNHEY and CDR2 SMNVEV (reference sequence). Trimming at V came to 6 bases and at J to 3 bases, leaving 4 bases not matched to a gene. CDR3 nucleotide sequence: TGTGCCAGCAGCCAACAGGGGTACACTGAAGCTTTCTTT. Translation: CASSQQGYTEAFF.

The rearrangement uses TRBV5-5 and TRBJ2-7; a possible D gene is TRBD2 (7 bases). The CDR3 loop spans 15 amino acids. V lost 0 bases to trimming and J lost 4 bases, with 14 bases between them. Germline CDR1 SGHKS, CDR2 YYEKEE (reference sequence). CDR3 in amino acids: CASSLVAGEGYEQYF. CDR3 bases: TGTGCCAGCAGCTTGGTTGCAGGGGAGGGATACGAGCAGTACTTC.

The V gene is TRBV4-1, the J gene TRBJ2-1; TRBD1 might be the D (6 bases). Germline CDR1 is MGHRA and CDR2 is YSYEKL. V was clipped by 0 bases and J by 8 bases, with 11 bases between them. The CDR3 length is 14 residues. DNA of the CDR3: TGCGCCAGCAGCCAAGACGCCAGGGGCGATGAGCAGTTCTTC. The encoded protein is CASSQDARGDEQFF.

The chain has TRBV19 and TRBJ1-2; maybe TRBD1 (6 bases). The CDR3 totals 13 residues. The V and J ends lost 3 bases and 4 bases respectively, with 9 bases between them. Germline V gives CDR1 LNHDA, CDR2 SQIVND (reference sequence). As DNA, the CDR3 is TGTGCCAGTAGTATTCAGGGGCCCTATGGCTACACCTTC. It encodes CASSIQGPYGYTF.

The chain has TRBV29-1 and TRBJ2-3; TRBD1 might be the D (6 bases). Trimming took 5 bases from V and 4 from J, leaving 16 bases between them. Germline CDR1 and CDR2: SQVTM and ANQGSEA. The CDR3 spans 14 residues. CDR3 nucleotides: TGCAGCGTTTCCCAGGGGACGGGCGCAGATACGCAGTATTTT. Protein sequence: CSVSQGTGADTQYF.

The V gene is TRBV24-1, the J gene TRBJ2-1; D is ambiguous. From germline, CDR1 is KGHDR and CDR2 SFDVKD. Deletions cut 0 bases from V and 14 bases from J, with 13 bases between. The CDR3 extends over 13 amino acids. The CDR3 nucleotides are TGTGCCACCAGTGATTTGGCGGAACAATATAAGTTCTTC. Protein: CATSDLAEQYKFF.

This clone showed up just a few times. This chain links TRBV14 with TRBJ1-6, with 8 bases lining up with TRBD1. The CDR3 length is 16 residues. V trimming: 0 bases; J trimming: 9 bases; junction bases outside the gene matches: 7. Germline loops: CDR1 SGHDN, CDR2 FVKESK. The CDR3 DNA reads TGTGCCAGCAGCCAAGATACAGGGGGAACTGGTTCACCCCTCCACTTT. Translation gives CASSQDTGGTGSPLHF.

J is TRBJ1-5 and V is TRBV3-1 (or the pseudogene TRBV3-2); D is ambiguous. Trimming cost V 6 bases and J 5 bases, with 11 bases left between them. CDR1 is LGHDT, CDR2 YNNKEL, per germline (reference sequence). The CDR3 is 13 residues long. This CDR3 reads CASSYGIYQPQHF. For the CDR3, the DNA is TGTGCCAGCAGTTACGGGATATATCAGCCCCAGCATTTT.

This rearrangement joins TRBV4-1 to TRBJ2-1; 7 nucleotides agree with TRBD2. Per the germline V gene, CDR1 is MGHRA and CDR2 is YSYEKL. Trimming removed 0 bases from V and 6 bases from J; junction bases left unmatched: 8. The CDR3 spans 16 residues. DNA of the CDR3: TGCGCCAGCAGCCAAGACCCTCGGGACTATCCCAATGAGCAGTTCTTC. It codes for CASSQDPRDYPNEQFF.

The J gene is TRBJ1-2, the V gene TRBV10-3; D is ambiguous. The CDR3 loop spans 14 amino acids. The germline V gene encodes CDR1 ENHRY and CDR2 SYGVKD. V dropped 0 bases and J dropped 5 bases, with 10 bases sitting between them. The DNA for the CDR3 is TGTGCCATCAGTGAGTCACCCACTCGGTATGGCTACACCTTC. This codes for CAISESPTRYGYTF.

The chain is built from TRBV10-3 and TRBJ2-1, with D maybe TRBD1 (6 bases). Germline CDR1 is ENHRY and CDR2 is SYGVKD. The V and J ends lost 0 bases and 7 bases respectively, with 7 bases between them. There are 13 residues in the CDR3. The CDR3 coding sequence is TGTGCCATCAGTGAGTCAAGGGGGAATGAGCAGTTCTTC. It is translated as CAISESRGNEQFF.

V is TRBV11-3 and J is TRBJ2-7; possible D gene TRBD1, 5 bases. This CDR3 has 15 residues. Germline lookup yields CDR1 SGHNT and CDR2 YENEEA. Trimming shortened V by 1 base and J by 3 bases, and 13 bases separated the two germline ends. CDR3 nucleotide sequence: TGTGCCAGCAGCTTAGGGCAGGGTGGAATCTACGAGCAGTACTTC. Amino acid sequence: CASSLGQGGIYEQYF.

In DNA, the CDR3 is TGTGCCAGCAGCCCTGGGACAGGGGGGGTCGAAAAACTGTTTTTT. Its translation is CASSPGTGGVEKLFF. The chain employs TRBV7-9 and TRBJ1-4; TRBD1 matches at 11 bases. The germline CDR1 and CDR2 sequences are SEHNR and FQNEAQ (reference sequence). V trimming: 5 bases; J trimming: 8 bases; junction bases outside the gene matches: 7. This CDR3 has 15 residues. Full variable domain (outside the CDR3, taken from reference TRBV7-9 and TRBJ1-4): DTGVSQNPRHKITKRGQNVTFRCDPISEHNRLYWYRQTLGQGPEFLTYFQNEAQLEKSRLLSDRFSAERPKGSFSTLEIQRTEQGDSAMYLCASSPGTGGVEKLFFGSGTQLSVL.

The chain links TRBV15 to TRBJ1-5, with a tentative D call TRBD1 (5 bases). Trimming removed 5 bases at V and 0 bases at J, with 11 bases between. The germline CDR1 and CDR2 sequences are LNHNV and YYDKDF (reference sequence). The CDR3 length is 15 residues. The CDR3 is CATSPGGASNQPQHF. CDR3 DNA sequence: TGTGCCACCAGCCCGGGAGGGGCTAGCAATCAGCCCCAGCATTTT. The entire variable domain, with the rest obtained from reference TRBV15 and TRBJ1-5, is as follows: DAMVIQNPRYQVTQFGKPVTLSCSQTLNHNVMYWYQQKSSQAPKLLFHYYDKDFNNEADTPDNFQSRRPNTSFCFLDIRSPGLGDTAMYLCATSPGGASNQPQHFGDGTRLSIL.

The chain couples TRBV10-3 to TRBJ2-7; 7 nucleotides line up with TRBD2. After removal of 0 bases from V and 5 bases from J, the junction contained 7 bases not matched to a gene. This CDR3 is built from 15 residues. From germline, CDR1 is ENHRY and CDR2 SYGVKD. Here the CDR3 DNA reads TGTGCCATCAGTGAGTCGGGGGGGATCAGAAACGAGCAGTACTTC. Its protein product is CAISESGGIRNEQYF.

The chain recombines TRBV2 with TRBJ1-3; D is perhaps TRBD1 (6 bases). Germline V gene lookup returns CDR1 SNHLY and CDR2 FYNNEI. Deletions cut 7 bases from V and 4 bases from J, with 11 bases between. This CDR3 spans 13 amino acids. CDR3 protein: CASTGQSGNTIYF. The CDR3 DNA reads as TGTGCCAGCACTGGACAGTCGGGAAACACCATATATTTT.

The chain joins TRBV4-1 to TRBJ1-5; D remains ambiguous. V shed 3 bases and J shed 5 bases, with 14 bases lying between them. The CDR3 sequence is 15 residues long. The germline CDR1 and CDR2 sequences are MGHRA and YSYEKL. CDR3 in DNA: TGCGCCAGCAGCCAGGAGGGCAGAGGGTATCAGCCCCAGCATTTT. This gives the protein CASSQEGRGYQPQHF.

The chain couples TRBV9 to TRBJ1-2; 9 bases fit TRBD1. The V gene's germline CDR1 is SGDLS and CDR2 YYNGEE. Germline trimming cut 1 base from V and 5 bases from J; bases unmatched to any gene: 9. CDR3 length equals 16 residues. CDR3 DNA: TGTGCCAGCAGCGTATCTGGGACAGGGTGGGGATATGGCTACACCTTC. Residues: CASSVSGTGWGYGYTF.

The chain joins TRBV7-9 to TRBJ1-1; D possibly corresponds to TRBD1 (5 bases). Germline V lookup: CDR1 SEHNR, CDR2 FQNEAQ (reference sequence). The CDR3 sequence is 14 residues long. V was trimmed by 4 bases and J by 4 bases, leaving 13 bases between them. The CDR3 region is CASSSSRGTTEAFF. In DNA form, the CDR3 reads TGTGCCAGCAGCTCCTCCCGGGGGACCACTGAAGCTTTCTTT.

The J gene is TRBJ2-7, the V gene TRBV29-1, with a weak D call TRBD1 (5 bases). V shed 4 bases and J shed 3 bases, with 10 bases lying between them. Germline V CDR1 and CDR2: SQVTM, ANQGSEA. The CDR3 has 12 amino acids. DNA of the CDR3: TGCAGCGTTGGCAGTAGGGGCTACGAGCAGTACTTC. Its protein product is CSVGSRGYEQYF.

The chain recombines TRBV5-8 with TRBJ2-6; D gene ambiguous. CDR1 SGHTS and CDR2 YDEGEE come from the germline V gene. This CDR3 has 15 residues. The germline V and J ends were trimmed by 3 bases and 0 bases, with 7 bases remaining between them. The CDR3 DNA follows: TGTGCCAGCAGCTCTACAGCCTCTGGGGCCAACGTCCTGACTTTC. As protein: CASSSTASGANVLTF.